The 26 T cell receptor beta chains below all came from one sample that was sequenced in a study of T cells after yellow fever vaccination. TCRdb analysed the 5' RACE reads with MiXCR anew, one entry per CDR3 protein. Of 200,000 or so distinct CDR3 sequences detected, roughly 6.8% appear once; the ten largest clones hold approximately 1.1%. This material consisted of CD4+ T cells sorted from PBMCs, taken on the day of the yellow fever booster vaccination. The receptors were sampled from a man aged 25-40 years who received the YFV17D yellow fever vaccine.

This clonotype was detected only a few times. The chain carries TRBV24-1 and TRBJ2-2; 11 positions agree with TRBD2. Germline trimming cut 5 bases from V and 4 bases from J; bases unmatched to any gene: 2. This CDR3 region has 15 residues. From germline, CDR1 is KGHDR and CDR2 SFDVKD. CDR3 sequence reads: CATSGTSGSTGELFF. The CDR3 DNA is TGTGCCACCAGTGGTACTAGCGGGAGCACCGGGGAGCTGTTTTTT.

Many counts were recorded for this clonotype. The chain carries TRBV7-9 and TRBJ1-1; D might be TRBD1 (6 bases). V was pared by 4 bases and J by 1 base, with 13 bases between. This CDR3 is built from 15 residues. Germline V gene lookup returns CDR1 SEHNR and CDR2 FQNEAQ (reference sequence). The DNA for the CDR3 is TGTGCCAGCAGCTCCCCGAGGGGGTCGAACACTGAAGCTTTCTTT. Translation gives CASSSPRGSNTEAFF.

This clonotype was found a few times. The chain carries TRBV13 and TRBJ2-7; 10 bases agree with TRBD2. Unmatched junction bases numbered 5, after V lost 5 bases and J lost 4 bases. The CDR3 has 14 amino acids. Germline CDR1 is PRHDT and CDR2 is FYEKMQ (reference sequence). CDR3 sequence: CASSRSGRAYEQYF. The CDR3, as DNA: TGTGCCAGCAGCCGAAGCGGGAGGGCTTACGAGCAGTACTTC.

In its sample, this clonotype was seen a few times. The rearrangement joins TRBV6-1 to TRBJ2-3; D gene unclear. The CDR3 covers 12 residues. Trimming took off 4 bases at V and 5 bases at J, with 7 bases between the two ends. Germline CDR1 is MNHNS and CDR2 is SASEGT. This CDR3 is CASSVVRDTQYF. The CDR3 DNA is TGTGCCAGCAGTGTCGTCAGAGATACGCAGTATTTT.

This clonotype was detected ten times or more. This chain joins TRBV5-1 and TRBJ2-1, with 9 bases fitting TRBD2. After removal of 4 bases from V and 9 bases from J, the junction contained 14 bases not matched to a gene. The CDR3 runs 16 residues. Germline CDR1 and CDR2: SGHRS and YFSETQ. The CDR3 here is CASSPSAGGPRGEQFF. Written as DNA, the CDR3 is TGCGCCAGCAGCCCCTCCGCGGGAGGGCCCAGAGGTGAGCAGTTCTTC.

This clonotype was recorded many times. The chain links TRBV12-5 to TRBJ2-2; 11 bases are shared with TRBD2. With 6 bases clipped from V and 3 bases from J, the junction kept 3 bases outside the gene matches. Germline V gene data show CDR1 as LGHNT and CDR2 as FRNRAP. The CDR3 is 15 amino acids. In nucleotides, the CDR3 is TGTGCTAGTGGGCGACTAGCGGGATACACCGGGGAGCTGTTTTTT. It yields the protein CASGRLAGYTGELFF.

As concerns this clonotype: The junction does not match germline at one end; this may be a read error. The chain uses TRBV28 and TRBJ2-5; TRBD1 is a possible D gene (5 bases). The germline V gene has CDR1 MDHEN and CDR2 SYDVKM. This CDR3 spans 14 amino acids. CDR3 sequence reads: CASSPSGARRVDSF. The CDR3, as DNA: TGTGCCAGCAGTCCAAGTGGGGCCCGTCGTGTTGACTCCTTC.

This clonotype was recorded many times. The gene calls are TRBV7-2 and TRBJ2-1; 7 bases map to TRBD1. Germline loops: CDR1 SGHTA, CDR2 FQGNSA. The CDR3 covers 14 residues. Trimming at V came to 6 bases and at J to 8 bases, leaving 10 bases not matched to a gene. For the CDR3, the DNA is TGTGCCAGCAGTCCCCGACAGGGTCCCGATGAGCAGTTCTTC. Translation gives CASSPRQGPDEQFF.

This clonotype was found a few times. The J gene is TRBJ2-2, the V gene TRBV5-5; D is perhaps TRBD1 or TRBD2 (6 bases each). Germline CDR1 SGHKS, CDR2 YYEKEE (reference sequence). The CDR3 is made up of 15 amino acids. Trimming removed 0 bases at V and 6 bases at J, with 12 bases between. The CDR3 region has the DNA TGTGCCAGCAGCTTGGGCGGGACAAGCTCCGGGGAGCTGTTTTTT. This sequence encodes CASSLGGTSSGELFF.

This sequence joins TRBV4-3 and TRBJ2-5, with 12 positions matching TRBD2. This CDR3 has 18 amino acids. After removal of 0 bases from V and 2 bases from J, the junction contained 7 bases not matched to a gene. CDR1 is LGHNA and CDR2 is YSLEER in the germline V gene. This CDR3 is CASSQEPGLAGSQETQYF. CDR3 nucleotides: TGCGCCAGCAGCCAAGAACCGGGACTAGCGGGCTCTCAAGAGACCCAGTACTTC.

As to this clonotype: An end of the junction differs from the germline gene, which may be a read error. The CDR3 nucleotides read TGTGCCAGCTCACTAAACACCGGGGAGCTGCTTTTT. Translating it yields CASSLNTGELLF. The gene calls are TRBV18 and TRBJ2-2, with D possibly being TRBD2 (5 bases). The CDR3 has 12 amino acids. Germline V gives CDR1 KGHSH, CDR2 LQKENI.

This clonotype was detected many times. V and J are TRBV12-3 or TRBV12-4 and TRBJ2-1; weak D call: TRBD1 (6 bases). The V end lost 3 bases, the J end lost 7 bases, and 10 bases lay between the germline ends. The CDR3 contains 13 residues. This chain's CDR3 is CASSLRTVNEQFF. For the CDR3, the DNA is TGTGCCAGCAGTTTGCGGACAGTTAATGAGCAGTTCTTC.

This clonotype was recorded many times. The chain links TRBV29-1 to TRBJ2-7; 15 bases are a match to TRBD2. Germline assignment: CDR1 SQVTM and CDR2 ANQGSEA. Trimming took 4 bases from V and 2 from J; bases not matched to a gene: 6. This CDR3 is built from 16 residues. The CDR3 loop reads CSVAGLAGGRTYEQYF. The CDR3 DNA sequence: TGCAGCGTTGCGGGACTAGCGGGAGGCCGGACCTACGAGCAGTACTTC.

The sample holds many counts of this clonotype. The rearrangement links TRBV20-1 to TRBJ2-1; D unclear. With 7 bases removed from V and 4 bases from J, the gap between germline ends came to 8 bases. The CDR3 has 11 amino acids. CDR1 is DFQATT, CDR2 SNEGSKA, per germline (reference sequence). This chain's CDR3 is CSVAGYNEQFF. Here the CDR3 DNA reads TGCAGTGTTGCCGGTTACAATGAGCAGTTCTTC.

As regards this clonotype: An end of the junction does not agree with germline; a read error may underlie this. The rearrangement joins TRBV20-1 to TRBJ2-1; 9 nucleotides align to TRBD2. The germline V gene has CDR1 DFQATT and CDR2 SNEGSKA (reference sequence). The CDR3 contains 16 residues. The CDR3 DNA reads as TGCTGTGCTCAGGACAGCGCGGGAGGGGGCTACAATGAGCAGTTCTTC. Translated, it gives CCAQDSAGGGYNEQFF.

In its sample, this clonotype was seen many times. This chain links TRBV20-1 with TRBJ2-5; 12 nucleotides match TRBD2. J lost 5 bases, V lost 4 bases, and 5 bases had no gene match. This CDR3 comprises 14 residues. The germline gives CDR1 DFQATT, CDR2 SNEGSKA (reference sequence). The CDR3: CSAKLAGGGETQYF. Written as DNA, the CDR3 is TGCAGTGCTAAACTAGCGGGAGGTGGGGAGACCCAGTACTTC.

The rearrangement joins TRBV6-2 or TRBV6-3 to TRBJ2-1; D might be TRBD2 (6 bases). The CDR3 length is 15 residues. From germline, CDR1 is MNHEY and CDR2 SVGEGT. The germline V and J ends were trimmed by 7 bases and 3 bases, with 16 bases remaining between them. CDR3 in amino acids: CASTRVAGSYNEQFF. For the CDR3, the DNA is TGTGCCAGCACCCGAGTAGCCGGGAGCTACAATGAGCAGTTCTTC.

This clonotype was picked up many times. The genes are TRBV4-3 and TRBJ2-7, with D possibly TRBD2 on 6 matching bases. The CDR3 length is 15 residues. The germline V and J ends were trimmed by 5 bases and 0 bases, with 14 bases remaining between them. CDR1 and CDR2 from the germline V gene are LGHNA and YSLEER. CDR3 sequence (DNA): TGCGCCAGCAGCGTAGGGACTGGCAGCTCCTACGAGCAGTACTTC. Amino acid sequence: CASSVGTGSSYEQYF.

This clonotype was counted many times. V is TRBV24-1 and J is TRBJ2-3; no firm D call. Germline V CDR1 and CDR2: KGHDR, SFDVKD. The CDR3 length is 13 residues. V was shortened by 9 bases and J by 2 bases, with 11 bases between the two germline ends. CDR3 amino acids: CATSADNTDTQYF. The CDR3 nucleotides read TGTGCCACCTCGGCAGACAACACAGATACGCAGTATTTT.

This clonotype was seen more than once but under ten times. A much larger clone lies one base from this, so it may be a read error. The rearrangement joins TRBV20-1 to TRBJ2-1; 11 bases map to TRBD2. Germline values: CDR1 DFQATT, CDR2 SNEGSKA (reference sequence). The CDR3 spans 16 residues. This CDR3 reads CCARVLAGGPAHEQFF. CDR3 sequence (DNA): TGCTGTGCTAGAGTCTTAGCGGGAGGGCCTGCTCATGAGCAGTTCTTC.

This clonotype occurred many times. This rearrangement joins TRBV5-1 to TRBJ2-5; D gene unclear. This CDR3 is 15 amino acids long. V lost 2 bases and J lost 3, with 14 bases in between. CDR1 is SGHRS and CDR2 is YFSETQ in the germline V gene. The CDR3 nucleotides read TGCGCCAGCAGCTTAGGACCCCCCATAGAAGAGACCCAGTACTTC. Amino acid sequence: CASSLGPPIEETQYF.

This chain links TRBV11-3 with TRBJ2-7; maybe TRBD1 (7 bases). The length of the CDR3 is 18 residues. Per germline, CDR1 SGHNT and CDR2 YENEEA. Trimming shortened V by 1 base and J by 3 bases, and 22 bases separated the two germline ends. The CDR3 DNA follows: TGTGCCAGCAGCTTAGTGGGGGGTCGGACAGGAGCCTACTACGAGCAGTACTTC. This codes for CASSLVGGRTGAYYEQYF.

The chain employs TRBV6-2 or TRBV6-3 and TRBJ1-4, with 7 bases lining up with TRBD1. V was clipped by 2 bases and J by 4 bases; unmatched bases: 7. CDR1 MNHEY and CDR2 SVGEGT come from the germline V gene. The CDR3 length is 16 residues. The CDR3 coding sequence is TGTGCCAGCAGTTACGAAGAGGGGGCGCTTAATGAAAAACTGTTTTTT. Translating it yields CASSYEEGALNEKLFF.

This clonotype showed up just a few times. The gene calls are TRBV11-3 and TRBJ2-7; 7 nucleotides line up with TRBD1. V shed 4 bases, J shed 3 bases, and the junction held 6 bases outside the gene matches. The germline V gene has CDR1 SGHNT and CDR2 YENEEA. There are 14 residues in the CDR3. The CDR3 DNA follows: TGTGCCAGCAGCTCTTCCGGGACAGTCTACGAGCAGTACTTC. Translation: CASSSSGTVYEQYF.

This clonotype was recorded a few times. The chain carries TRBV20-1 and TRBJ1-2; TRBD1 matches at 7 bases. CDR1 is DFQATT, CDR2 SNEGSKA, per germline (reference sequence). This CDR3 has 14 amino acids. V was pared by 1 base and J by 4 bases, with 6 bases of the junction left unmatched. CDR3 sequence: CSARVAGGSYGYTF. The DNA for the CDR3 is TGCAGTGCTAGAGTTGCAGGGGGAAGCTATGGCTACACCTTC.

This clonotype was recorded many times. The rearrangement joins TRBV11-2 to TRBJ2-1; no clear D gene. The germline V gene has CDR1 SGHAT and CDR2 FQNNGV. The CDR3 is 13 amino acids. V lost 3 bases to trimming and J lost 4 bases, with 7 bases between them. As DNA, the CDR3 is TGTGCCAGCAGCTTGGACCATTACAATGAGCAGTTCTTC. Its protein is CASSLDHYNEQFF.